The present entry profiles one T cell receptor beta chain with its context. The data stem from a study of breast tumors, draining lymph nodes, adjacent tissues. In TCRdb, the multiplex PCR reads were re-called with MiXCR into one record per CDR3 protein. Here the sample spans about 300,000 distinct CDR3 sequences, roughly 30% being singletons. The lymph nodes were axillary draining lymph nodes from breast cancer patients. Sequences were obtained from axillary lymph node tissue. This sequence originates from a female donor with breast cancer. Some clones in this sample may be carry-over from other donors' samples.

DNA for the CDR3: TGTGCCATCATGAGGAGTACAGGGGACACCTGGGGCTACACCTTC. It is translated as CAIMRSTGDTWGYTF. The chain joins TRBV10-3 to TRBJ1-2, with 7 bases fitting TRBD1. In germline, CDR1 is ENHRY, CDR2 SYGVKD. The CDR3 runs to 15 residues. V was pared by 7 bases and J by 8 bases, with 16 bases of the junction left unmatched.